A single sample gave rise to the 28 T cell receptor beta chains below, sequenced in a study of identical twins. TCRdb re-called the 5' RACE reads through MiXCR, storing one row per CDR3 protein. The data hold 690,000 or so distinct CDR3 sequences, with 5.5% to 6.5% observed a single time. Specimen: naive T cells sorted from blood. The receptors were gathered from a man between 18 and 35 years old in good health.

The chain combines TRBV10-3 with TRBJ2-1; weak D call: TRBD1 (6 bases). This CDR3 is built from 13 residues. In germline, CDR1 is ENHRY, CDR2 SYGVKD. Deletions cut 6 bases from V and 6 bases from J, with 12 bases between. Written as DNA, the CDR3 is TGTGCCATCAGGGTCGACAGGAGCAATGAGCAGTTCTTC. Translation gives CAIRVDRSNEQFF.

Only a few counts were recorded for this clonotype. The V gene is TRBV7-2, the J gene TRBJ2-1; D perhaps matches TRBD1 (5 bases). The germline V gene encodes CDR1 SGHTA and CDR2 FQGNSA. The V gene lost 3 bases and the J gene lost 9 bases, with 9 bases spanning the gap. The CDR3 is 12 residues long. CDR3 sequence (DNA): TGTGCCAGCAGCTTGGACATGCCTGAGCAGTTCTTC. Encoded protein: CASSLDMPEQFF.

This clonotype has a count of ten or more. The chain links TRBV3-1 to TRBJ2-7; 9 bases are shared with TRBD2. CDR3 length: 17 residues. The J segment lost 0 bases and the V segment lost 1 base, leaving 7 bases of the junction unmatched. Germline loops: CDR1 LGHDT, CDR2 YNNKEL (reference sequence). CDR3 in DNA: TGTGCCAGCAGCCAAGGGATGGGACTAGCTGGCTCCTACGAGCAGTACGTC. Protein product: CASSQGMGLAGSYEQYV.

This clonotype has at least ten counts. This chain uses TRBV20-1 with TRBJ2-5; 9 bases align to TRBD2. Germline trimming cut 6 bases from V and 5 bases from J; bases unmatched to any gene: 13. The CDR3 runs to 15 residues. In germline, CDR1 is DFQATT, CDR2 SNEGSKA (reference sequence). Here the CDR3 reads CSAPAGGTSRETQYF. DNA for the CDR3: TGCAGTGCCCCCGCGGGCGGGACTAGCCGGGAGACCCAGTACTTC.

This clonotype was observed many times. The chain couples TRBV12-3 or TRBV12-4 to TRBJ2-4; possibly TRBD1 for D (6 bases). The V gene lost 5 bases and the J gene lost 0 bases, with 17 bases spanning the gap. The length of the CDR3 is 17 residues. The DNA for the CDR3 is TGTGCCAGCAGTCCTCCCCTCACAGGGCTAGCCAAAAACATTCAGTACTTC. Its protein is CASSPPLTGLAKNIQYF.

Ten or more counts support this clonotype. This sequence joins TRBV5-1 and TRBJ1-1; no firm D call. Trimming took 3 bases from V and 0 from J, leaving 15 bases between them. The CDR3 totals 16 residues. In germline, CDR1 is SGHRS, CDR2 YFSETQ. CDR3 bases: TGCGCCAGCAGCTATGACAATTCCGACATGAACACTGAAGCTTTCTTT. Translation: CASSYDNSDMNTEAFF.

The rearrangement joins TRBV15 to TRBJ2-7; maybe TRBD2 (6 bases). Germline V CDR1 and CDR2: LNHNV, YYDKDF (reference sequence). The CDR3 has 17 residues. Trimming removed 2 bases at V and 1 base at J, with 18 bases between. In DNA, the CDR3 is TGTGCCACCAGCAGACTCCCCTCCGGGACTTTGTCCTACGAGCAGTACTTC. This sequence encodes CATSRLPSGTLSYEQYF.

This clonotype has ten or more counts. The V gene is TRBV5-1, the J gene TRBJ2-2; no definite D call. The length of the CDR3 is 13 residues. In germline, CDR1 is SGHRS, CDR2 YFSETQ. V was trimmed by 4 bases and J by 7 bases, leaving 11 bases between them. CDR3 in DNA: TGCGCCAGCAGCGAATCCCTGGGCGGGGAGCTGTTTTTT. Its protein is CASSESLGGELFF.

This clonotype was seen at least ten times. The J gene is TRBJ2-6, the V gene TRBV5-1, with 7 bases that match TRBD1. The germline gives CDR1 SGHRS, CDR2 YFSETQ. The CDR3 sequence is 16 residues long. The V segment lost 2 bases and the J segment 13 bases; nucleotides outside the gene matches: 15. The CDR3, as DNA: TGCGCCAGCAGCTTAGGACAGGTCACACCCACTCGGGTCCTGACTTTC. Its protein product is CASSLGQVTPTRVLTF.

The genes are TRBV12-3 or TRBV12-4 and TRBJ2-3, with TRBD2 identical over 13 bases. This CDR3 has 15 amino acids. V lost 6 bases and J lost 3; bases outside the gene matches: 3. In DNA, the CDR3 is TGTGCCAGCAGGTGGACTAGCGGGAGAACAGATACGCAGTATTTT. It specifies CASRWTSGRTDTQYF.

This clonotype was seen more than once but under ten times. CDR3 DNA sequence: TGCAGTGCTAGAGACGCGGAAGGAGGTGGTGGAAAAGCTTTCTTT. Translated: CSARDAEGGGGKAFF. V and J are TRBV20-1 and TRBJ1-1; D call uncertain. Germline lookup yields CDR1 DFQATT and CDR2 SNEGSKA (reference sequence). The CDR3 is made up of 15 amino acids. Trimming stripped 0 bases from V and 9 bases from J, with 20 bases between.

This clonotype was seen many times. The rearrangement links TRBV27 to TRBJ2-5; D is unclear. Trimming stripped 5 bases from V and 4 bases from J, with 8 bases between. The CDR3 runs 12 residues. Germline-derived CDR1 and CDR2 are MNHEY and SMNVEV (reference sequence). Written as DNA, the CDR3 is TGTGCCAGCAGTCGCACTGGAGAGACCCAGTACTTC. Its protein is CASSRTGETQYF.

This clonotype appeared many times. This chain connects TRBV7-2 to TRBJ1-1, with 7 nucleotides matching TRBD1. CDR3 length: 14 residues. Germline trimming cut 4 bases from V and 5 bases from J; bases unmatched to any gene: 7. Germline CDR1 is SGHTA and CDR2 is FQGNSA. The CDR3 protein is CASSSYRGGTEAFF. For the CDR3, the DNA is TGTGCCAGCAGCTCCTACAGGGGTGGAACTGAAGCTTTCTTT.

This clonotype was counted only a few times. The chain's CDR3 is CAISELPGGHNYGYTF. DNA for the CDR3: TGTGCCATCAGTGAGTTACCAGGGGGCCATAACTATGGCTACACCTTC. The V gene is TRBV10-3, the J gene TRBJ1-2; 8 nucleotides line up with TRBD1. The CDR3 runs to 16 residues. V lost 1 base to trimming and J lost 1 base; unmatched junction nucleotides: 5. Germline loops: CDR1 ENHRY, CDR2 SYGVKD.

This clonotype was counted ten times or more. The chain has TRBV5-5 and TRBJ2-7; TRBD1 agrees at 7 bases. With V trimmed by 5 bases and J by 0 bases, 5 bases remained unmatched. The CDR3 extends over 14 amino acids. Germline V gene lookup returns CDR1 SGHKS and CDR2 YYEKEE (reference sequence). The CDR3: CASREQGSSYEQYV. DNA for the CDR3: TGTGCCAGCAGGGAACAGGGGAGCTCCTACGAGCAGTACGTC.

This chain uses TRBV6-5 with TRBJ2-1, with 9 nucleotides matching TRBD2. In germline, CDR1 is MNHEY, CDR2 SVGAGI. V was pared by 0 bases and J by 7 bases, with 10 bases of the junction left unmatched. The CDR3 totals 17 residues. The CDR3 here is CASSYSIAGASKNEQFF. CDR3 sequence (DNA): TGTGCCAGCAGTTACTCGATAGCGGGAGCTTCGAAAAATGAGCAGTTCTTC.

This clonotype was counted a few times. The rearrangement uses TRBV3-1 and TRBJ2-1, with 7 bases that match TRBD2. This CDR3 has 15 amino acids. J gave up 9 bases and V 1 base, and 9 bases lay outside the gene matches. Germline lookup yields CDR1 LGHDT and CDR2 YNNKEL (reference sequence). This chain's CDR3 is CASSQATPSGPEQFF. CDR3 sequence (DNA): TGTGCCAGCAGCCAAGCAACCCCTAGCGGACCTGAGCAGTTCTTC.

The chain has TRBV25-1 and TRBJ2-1; 7 bases match TRBD2. The CDR3 sequence is 14 residues long. Germline loops: CDR1 MGHDK, CDR2 SYGVNS. V gave up 3 bases and J gave up 6 bases; unmatched junction bases: 5. CDR3 sequence reads: CASSDSGRGNEQFF. CDR3 DNA sequence: TGTGCCAGCAGTGACAGTGGGAGGGGCAATGAGCAGTTCTTC. Combining the CDR3 with reference TRBV25-1 and TRBJ2-1 gives the whole variable domain EADIYQTPRYLVIGTGKKITLECSQTMGHDKMYWYQQDPGMELHLIHYSYGVNSTEKGDLSSESTVSRIRTEHFPLTLESARPSHTSQYLCASSDSGRGNEQFFGPGTRLTVL.

This clonotype has a count of ten or more. The J gene is TRBJ2-2, the V gene TRBV12-3 or TRBV12-4; D may match TRBD1 or TRBD2 (5 bases each). Trimming took 3 bases from V and 4 from J, leaving 12 bases between them. The CDR3 consists of 15 residues. The DNA of the CDR3 is TGTGCCAGCAGTTTCCCCGTTGGGGGCACCGGGGAGCTGTTTTTT. Encoded protein: CASSFPVGGTGELFF.

The genes are TRBV25-1 and TRBJ2-3; no definite D call. This CDR3 has 12 residues. V dropped 4 bases and J dropped 6 bases, with 8 bases sitting between them. Germline loops: CDR1 MGHDK, CDR2 SYGVNS. CDR3 nucleotide sequence: TGTGCCAGCAGTGTCCTACTCGATACGCAGTATTTT. Protein: CASSVLLDTQYF.

The V and J genes are TRBV11-2 and TRBJ2-1, with 9 bases lining up with TRBD1. Per the germline V gene, CDR1 is SGHAT and CDR2 is FQNNGV. The CDR3 sequence is 19 residues long. Germline trimming cut 0 bases from V and 8 bases from J; bases unmatched to any gene: 17. The CDR3 is CASSLEGQGYPTFSDEQFF. CDR3 in DNA: TGTGCCAGCAGCTTAGAGGGACAGGGTTATCCCACCTTCAGTGATGAGCAGTTCTTC.

Many counts were recorded for this clonotype. The junction does not match germline at one end; this may be a read error. The chain links TRBV12-3 or TRBV12-4 to TRBJ2-1; 8 bases align to TRBD2. CDR3 length: 17 amino acids. For the CDR3, the DNA is TGTGCCAGCAGTTTAAGGAGGCTAGCGGGCTCCCACAATGAGCAGTTCTTC. It encodes CASSLRRLAGSHNEQFF.

In its sample, this clonotype was seen many times. The chain is built from TRBV29-1 and TRBJ2-3; D is uncertain. Germline lookup yields CDR1 SQVTM and CDR2 ANQGSEA. The V gene lost 7 bases and the J gene lost 0 bases, with 8 bases spanning the gap. This CDR3 contains 12 residues. CDR3 region: CSARSSTDTQYF. DNA of the CDR3: TGCAGCGCCCGATCTAGCACAGATACGCAGTATTTT.

This clonotype was seen repeatedly, ten times or more. The CDR3 region has the DNA TGCAGTGCTAGAGATCAGTCTAACCTCGAGCAGTACGTC. Amino acid sequence: CSARDQSNLEQYV. The chain links TRBV20-1 to TRBJ2-7, with D unclear. With 0 bases removed from V and 6 bases from J, the gap between germline ends came to 12 bases. Germline CDR1 reads DFQATT; CDR2 reads SNEGSKA (reference sequence). This CDR3 comprises 13 residues.

In its sample, this clonotype was seen many times. This chain connects TRBV12-3 or TRBV12-4 to TRBJ2-5, with TRBD1 matching 10 bases. The CDR3 is 15 amino acids. V gave up 1 base and J gave up 2 bases; unmatched junction bases: 1. The CDR3 here is CASSLGTGGQETQYF. The CDR3 DNA reads as TGTGCCAGCAGTTTAGGGACAGGGGGGCAAGAGACCCAGTACTTC.

This clonotype showed up many times. The chain is built from TRBV29-1 and TRBJ2-2; 8 bases map to TRBD2. The length of the CDR3 is 14 residues. Unmatched junction bases numbered 10, after V lost 4 bases and J lost 9 bases. Germline CDR1 and CDR2: SQVTM and ANQGSEA. CDR3 in amino acids: CSVASGRVQRELFF. The DNA for the CDR3 is TGCAGCGTTGCATCCGGGAGGGTGCAAAGGGAGCTGTTTTTT.

The sample holds a few counts of this clonotype. The CDR3 here is CASSLKLAGYNEQFF. The DNA of the CDR3 is TGTGCCAGCAGCTTAAAGCTAGCGGGGTACAATGAGCAGTTCTTC. This sequence joins TRBV7-7 and TRBJ2-1; 9 bases are a match to TRBD2. This CDR3 region has 15 residues. V shed 2 bases and J 4 bases; nucleotides not matched to a gene: 3. Germline V gene sequence: CDR1 SSHAT, CDR2 FNYEAQ (reference sequence).

This clonotype appeared many times. CDR3 sequence reads: CASSLASGGNTGELFF. The CDR3 bases are TGTGCCAGCAGCTTGGCTTCCGGGGGCAACACCGGGGAGCTGTTTTTT. The chain links TRBV5-6 to TRBJ2-2; D is tentatively TRBD1 or TRBD2 (6 bases each). The CDR3 extends over 16 amino acids. The germline V and J ends were trimmed by 0 bases and 2 bases, with 11 bases remaining between them. Germline CDR1 SGHDT, CDR2 YYEEEE.